The clone carrying this TCR beta chain has only a few counts. What it recognizes is unknown. The germline gives CDR1 KGHDR, CDR2 SFDVKD. The junction had 10 bases not matched to a gene; V was cut back by 9 bases and J by 4 bases. CDR3 length equals 17 residues. The data were taken from a study of T-cell memory formation after mild COVID-19. At the level of the study: TCR clusters were largely donor specific. Points from the study as a whole: CD4/CD8 balance held among clones contracting day 15 to 85, and later expanders leaned CD4+. CD4+ contracting clones lay mainly in CM and EM, CD8+ ones in EMRA.

Employing constant-segment primers, 5'RACE generated TCR alpha and TCR beta cDNA libraries bearing sample barcodes and UMIs. MiXCR, applied by TCRdb to the 5' RACE reads, yields one record per CDR3 protein. The sample contains hundreds of thousands of distinct CDR3 sequences, about 20% of which appear only once. The material sequenced was PBMCs or a T cell subset sorted from them (not recorded which). The J gene is TRBJ2-1, the V gene TRBV24-1; 14 bases are a match to TRBD2. This clonotype was obtained from an adult woman who had mild COVID-19 (a few samples of this study predate the infection). Cell type and time point are not known. CDR3 sequence: CATSGLAGVQSYNEQFF. CDR3 nucleotides: TGTGCCACCTCGGGACTAGCGGGAGTCCAGTCTTACAATGAGCAGTTCTTC.